This T cell receptor (beta chain) appears in the sequencing data of a study of cytomegalovirus exposure and HLA in healthy donors. Study in general: Within the Caucasian-associated ancestry cluster were around 81% of the approximately 370 genotyped donors.

Note on this clone: Germline and junction disagree at one end, which may indicate a read error. Other DNA sequences in the sample encode the same CDR3.

The CDR3 has 17 amino acids. Germline assignment: CDR1 SGHTA and CDR2 FQGNSA. PCR amplification relied on 60 Vbeta primers (plus 13 Jbeta primers). Measured with immunoSEQ multiplex PCR; TCRdb has only the in-frame clones, and not every one. The table lists more than 100,000 clones, 75% to 80% of them singletons. Sample: PBMCs. The source of this sequence is a woman in her fifties or sixties in good health and CMV-seronegative. This sequence joins TRBV7-2 and TRBJ1-3, with 8 nucleotides matching TRBD1. The CDR3 DNA sequence: TGTGCCAGTAGCTTAGACAGGGGCCCGAACTCTGGAAACACCATATATTTT. This sequence encodes CASSLDRGPNSGNTIYF.